This T cell receptor (beta chain) was retrieved from a study of control samples from healthy donors and cancer patients. Clones were read by immunoSEQ multiplex PCR, and TCRdb kept only the in-frame ones, dropping some. The sample has some 120,000 clones, around 89% seen once. The V end was cut by 0 bases, the J end by 4 bases, with 8 bases between. CDR1 is SGHRS and CDR2 is YFSETQ in the germline V gene. The CDR3 covers 15 residues. The V and J genes are TRBV5-1 and TRBJ1-6; maybe TRBD1 (5 bases). The sequenced sample was PBMCs. This receptor was taken from a woman aged 45 to 65 with colorectal cancer. The DNA for the CDR3 is TGCGCCAGCAGCTTGGACAGGATTTATAATTCACCCCTCCACTTT. Its translation: CASSLDRIYNSPLHF.